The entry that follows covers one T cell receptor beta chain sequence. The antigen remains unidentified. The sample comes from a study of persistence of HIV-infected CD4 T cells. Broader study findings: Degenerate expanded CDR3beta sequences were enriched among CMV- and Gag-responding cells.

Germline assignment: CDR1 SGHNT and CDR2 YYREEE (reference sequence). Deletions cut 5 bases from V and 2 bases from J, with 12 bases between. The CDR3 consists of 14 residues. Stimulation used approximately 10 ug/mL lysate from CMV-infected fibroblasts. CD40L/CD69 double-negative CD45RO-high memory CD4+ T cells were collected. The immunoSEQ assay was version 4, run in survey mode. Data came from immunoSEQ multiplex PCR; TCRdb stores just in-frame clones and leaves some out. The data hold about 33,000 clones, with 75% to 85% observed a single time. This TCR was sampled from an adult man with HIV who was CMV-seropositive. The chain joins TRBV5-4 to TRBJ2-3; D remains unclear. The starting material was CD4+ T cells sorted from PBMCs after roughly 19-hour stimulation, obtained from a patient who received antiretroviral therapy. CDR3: CASSSRLLTDTQYF. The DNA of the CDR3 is TGTGCCAGCAGTAGCAGGCTACTCACAGATACGCAGTATTTT.